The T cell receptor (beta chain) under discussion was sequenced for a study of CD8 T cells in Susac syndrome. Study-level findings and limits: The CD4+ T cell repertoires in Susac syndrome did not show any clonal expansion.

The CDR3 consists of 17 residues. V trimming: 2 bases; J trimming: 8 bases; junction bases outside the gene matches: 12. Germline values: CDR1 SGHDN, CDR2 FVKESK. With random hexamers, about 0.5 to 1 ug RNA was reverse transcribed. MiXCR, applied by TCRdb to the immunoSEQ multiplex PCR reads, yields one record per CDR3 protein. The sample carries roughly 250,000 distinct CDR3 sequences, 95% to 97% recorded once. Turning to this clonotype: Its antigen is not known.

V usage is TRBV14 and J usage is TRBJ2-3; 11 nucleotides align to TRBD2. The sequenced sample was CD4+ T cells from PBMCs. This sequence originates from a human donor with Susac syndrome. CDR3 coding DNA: TGTGCCAGCAGCCAAAGGGGACTAGCGGTCCCATCGGGTACGCAGTATTTT. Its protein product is CASSQRGLAVPSGTQYF.